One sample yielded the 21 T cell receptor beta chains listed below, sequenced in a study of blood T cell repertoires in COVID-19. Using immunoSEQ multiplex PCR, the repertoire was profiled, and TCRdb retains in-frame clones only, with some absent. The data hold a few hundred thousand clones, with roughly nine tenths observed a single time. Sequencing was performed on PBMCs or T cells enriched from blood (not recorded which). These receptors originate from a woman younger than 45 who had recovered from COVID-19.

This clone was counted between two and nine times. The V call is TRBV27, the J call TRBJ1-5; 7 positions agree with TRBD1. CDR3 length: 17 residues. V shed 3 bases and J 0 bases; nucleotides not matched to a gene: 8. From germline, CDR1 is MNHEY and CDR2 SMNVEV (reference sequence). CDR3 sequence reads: CASSFLMTGYSNQPQHF. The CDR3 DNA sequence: TGTGCCAGCAGTTTCTTAATGACAGGGTATAGCAATCAGCCCCAGCATTTT.

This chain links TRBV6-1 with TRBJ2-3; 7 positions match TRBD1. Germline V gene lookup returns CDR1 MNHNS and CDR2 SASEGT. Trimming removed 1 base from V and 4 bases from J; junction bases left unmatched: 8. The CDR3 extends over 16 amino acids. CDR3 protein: CASSEESTGPPDTQYF. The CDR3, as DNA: TGTGCCAGCAGTGAAGAGTCGACAGGGCCCCCAGATACGCAGTATTTT.

CDR3 protein: CASRTGGTPIYEQYF. Written as DNA, the CDR3 is TGTGCCAGCAGAACAGGGGGCACACCGATATACGAGCAGTACTTC. The V and J genes are TRBV6-5 and TRBJ2-7, with 9 bases identical to TRBD1. The CDR3 sequence is 15 residues long. The J segment lost 4 bases and the V segment lost 6 bases, leaving 10 bases of the junction unmatched. Looked up from germline, CDR1 is MNHEY and CDR2 is SVGAGI.

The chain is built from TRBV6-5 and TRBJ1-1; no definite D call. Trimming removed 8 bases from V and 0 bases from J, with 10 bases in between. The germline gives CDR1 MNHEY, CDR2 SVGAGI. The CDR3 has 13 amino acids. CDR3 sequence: CASLRSLNTEAFF. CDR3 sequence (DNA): TGTGCCAGCCTTAGAAGCCTGAACACTGAAGCTTTCTTT.

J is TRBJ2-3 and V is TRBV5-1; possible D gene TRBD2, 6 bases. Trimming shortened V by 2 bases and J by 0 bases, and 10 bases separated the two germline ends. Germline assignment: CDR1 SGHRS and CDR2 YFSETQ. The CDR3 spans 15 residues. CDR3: CASSFLGRSTDTQYF. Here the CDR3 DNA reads TGCGCCAGCAGCTTCCTTGGGAGGAGCACAGATACGCAGTATTTT.

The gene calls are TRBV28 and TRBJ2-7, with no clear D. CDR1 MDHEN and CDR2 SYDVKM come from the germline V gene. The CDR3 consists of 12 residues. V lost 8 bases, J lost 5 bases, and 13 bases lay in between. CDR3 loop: CASAQWFDEQYF. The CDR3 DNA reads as TGTGCCAGCGCTCAGTGGTTTGACGAGCAGTACTTC.

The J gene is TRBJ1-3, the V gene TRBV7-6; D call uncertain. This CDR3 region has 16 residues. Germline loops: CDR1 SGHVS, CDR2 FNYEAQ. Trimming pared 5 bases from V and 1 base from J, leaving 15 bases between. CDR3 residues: CASSPLGSDSGNTIYF. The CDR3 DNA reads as TGTGCCAGCAGCCCCCTTGGTAGTGATTCTGGAAACACCATATATTTT.

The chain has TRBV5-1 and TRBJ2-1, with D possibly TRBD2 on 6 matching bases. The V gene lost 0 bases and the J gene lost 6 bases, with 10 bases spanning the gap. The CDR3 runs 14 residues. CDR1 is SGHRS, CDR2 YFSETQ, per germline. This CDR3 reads CASSLEVGGNEQFF. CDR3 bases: TGCGCCAGCAGCTTGGAAGTGGGGGGCAATGAGCAGTTCTTC.

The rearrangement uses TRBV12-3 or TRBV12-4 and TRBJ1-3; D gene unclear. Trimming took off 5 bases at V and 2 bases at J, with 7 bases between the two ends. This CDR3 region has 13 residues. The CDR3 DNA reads TGTGCCAGCAGTCCCGGGACTGGAAACACCATATATTTT. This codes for CASSPGTGNTIYF.

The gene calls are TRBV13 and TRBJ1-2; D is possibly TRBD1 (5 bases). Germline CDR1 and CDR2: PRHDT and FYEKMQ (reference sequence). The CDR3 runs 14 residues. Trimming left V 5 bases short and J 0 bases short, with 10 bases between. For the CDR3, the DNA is TGTGCCAGCAGCGCGGGACGGCCTAACTATGGCTACACCTTC. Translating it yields CASSAGRPNYGYTF. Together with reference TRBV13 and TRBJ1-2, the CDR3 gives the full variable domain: AAGVIQSPRHLIKEKRETATLKCYPIPRHDTVYWYQQGPGQDPQFLISFYEKMQSDKGSIPDRFSAQQFSDYHSELNMSSLELGDSALYFCASSAGRPNYGYTFGSGTRLTVV.

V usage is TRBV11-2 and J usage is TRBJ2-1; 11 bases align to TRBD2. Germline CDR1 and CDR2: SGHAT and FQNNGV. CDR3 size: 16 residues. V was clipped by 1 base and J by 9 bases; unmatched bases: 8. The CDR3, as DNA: TGTGCCAGCAGCTTAGGATTGGGGACTAGCGGACGTGAGCAGTTCTTC. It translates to CASSLGLGTSGREQFF.

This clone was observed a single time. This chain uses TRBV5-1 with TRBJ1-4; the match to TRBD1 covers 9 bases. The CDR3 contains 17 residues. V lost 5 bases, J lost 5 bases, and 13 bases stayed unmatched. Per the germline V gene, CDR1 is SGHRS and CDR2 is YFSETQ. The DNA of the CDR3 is TGCGCCAGCAGACCGCGAAGTAGACAGGGGGGGAATGAAAAACTGTTTTTT. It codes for CASRPRSRQGGNEKLFF.

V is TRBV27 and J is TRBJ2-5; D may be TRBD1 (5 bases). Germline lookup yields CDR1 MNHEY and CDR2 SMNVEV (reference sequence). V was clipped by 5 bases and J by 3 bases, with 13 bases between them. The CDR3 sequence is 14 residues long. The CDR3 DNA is TGTGCCAGCAGTCCCGGACAATTTAAAGAGACCCAGTACTTC. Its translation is CASSPGQFKETQYF.

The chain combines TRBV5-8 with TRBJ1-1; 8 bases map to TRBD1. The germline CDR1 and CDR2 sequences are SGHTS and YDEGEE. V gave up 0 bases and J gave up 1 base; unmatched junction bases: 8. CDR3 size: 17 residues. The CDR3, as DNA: TGTGCCAGCAGCTTGGAACTTAGGACAGGGTGGAACACTGAAGCTTTCTTT. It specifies CASSLELRTGWNTEAFF. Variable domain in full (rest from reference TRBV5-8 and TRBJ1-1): EAGVTQSPTHLIKTRGQQATLRCSPISGHTSVYWYQQALGLGLQFLLWYDEGEERNRGNFPPRFSGRQFPNYSSELNVNALELEDSALYLCASSLELRTGWNTEAFFGQGTRLTVV.

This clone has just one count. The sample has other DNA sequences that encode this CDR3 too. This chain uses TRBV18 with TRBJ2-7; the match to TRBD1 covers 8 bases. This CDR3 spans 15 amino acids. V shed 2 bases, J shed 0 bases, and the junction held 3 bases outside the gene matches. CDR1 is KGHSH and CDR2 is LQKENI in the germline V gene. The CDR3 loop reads CASSPGTGTSYEQYF. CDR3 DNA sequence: TGTGCCAGCTCACCAGGGACAGGTACCTCCTACGAGCAGTACTTC.

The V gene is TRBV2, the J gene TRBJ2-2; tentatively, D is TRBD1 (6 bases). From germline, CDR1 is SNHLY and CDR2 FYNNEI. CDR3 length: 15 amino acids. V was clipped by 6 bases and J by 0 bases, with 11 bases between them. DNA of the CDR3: TGTGCCAGCAGCAGGGGCCCTTCGAACACCGGGGAGCTGTTTTTT. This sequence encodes CASSRGPSNTGELFF. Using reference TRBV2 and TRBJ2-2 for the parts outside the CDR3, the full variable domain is EPEVTQTPSHQVTQMGQEVILRCVPISNHLYFYWYRQILGQKVEFLVSFYNNEISEKSEIFDDQFSVERPDGSNFTLKIRSTKLEDSAMYFCASSRGPSNTGELFFGEGSRLTVL.

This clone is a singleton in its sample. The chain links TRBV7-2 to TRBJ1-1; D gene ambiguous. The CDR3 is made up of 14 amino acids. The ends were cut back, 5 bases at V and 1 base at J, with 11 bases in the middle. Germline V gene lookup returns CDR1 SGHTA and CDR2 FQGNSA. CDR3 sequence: CASSPKNGNTEAFF. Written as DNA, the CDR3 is TGTGCCAGCAGCCCTAAGAACGGGAACACTGAAGCTTTCTTT. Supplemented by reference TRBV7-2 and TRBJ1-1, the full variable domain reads GAGVSQSPSNKVTEKGKDVELRCDPISGHTALYWYRQSLGQGLEFLIYFQGNSAPDKSGLPSDRFSAERTGGSVSTLTIQRTQQEDSAVYLCASSPKNGNTEAFFGQGTRLTVV.

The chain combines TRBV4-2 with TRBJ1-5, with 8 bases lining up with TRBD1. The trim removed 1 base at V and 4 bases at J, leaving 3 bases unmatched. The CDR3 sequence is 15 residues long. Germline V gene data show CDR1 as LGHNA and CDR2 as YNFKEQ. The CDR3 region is CASSQGGQGNQPQHF. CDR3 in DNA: TGTGCCAGCAGCCAAGGTGGACAGGGAAATCAGCCCCAGCATTTT.

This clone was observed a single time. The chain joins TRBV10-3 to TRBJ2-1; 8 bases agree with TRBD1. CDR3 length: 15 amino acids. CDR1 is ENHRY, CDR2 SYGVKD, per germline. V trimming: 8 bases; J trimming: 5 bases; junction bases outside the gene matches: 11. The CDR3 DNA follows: TGTGCCATCCGGAGGTCGGGACAGGACGACAATGAGCAGTTCTTC. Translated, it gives CAIRRSGQDDNEQFF.

The CDR3 loop is CASSLIAADTQYF. The CDR3 DNA reads as TGTGCCAGCAGCTTAATAGCCGCAGATACGCAGTATTTT. The chain recombines TRBV7-9 with TRBJ2-3, with D unresolved. Trimming pared 2 bases from V and 4 bases from J, leaving 7 bases between. Germline lookup yields CDR1 SEHNR and CDR2 FQNEAQ (reference sequence). There are 13 residues in the CDR3.

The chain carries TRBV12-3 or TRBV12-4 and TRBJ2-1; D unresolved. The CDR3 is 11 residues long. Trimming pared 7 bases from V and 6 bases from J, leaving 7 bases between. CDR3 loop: CASTSSNEQFF. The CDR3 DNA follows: TGTGCCAGCACTTCCAGCAATGAGCAGTTCTTC.